The source of this T cell receptor beta chain is a study of T-cell memory formation after mild COVID-19. Study observations and caveats: Day 15 to 85 contracting clones showed balanced CD4/CD8; day 15 to 37 expanders favored CD4+. The study detected some responding clones in pre-infection memory, suggesting cross-reactive memory joined. CD8+ contracting clones occupied EMRA, while CD4+ ones occupied mainly CM and EM.

Constant-segment primers served in 5'RACE that generated TCR alpha and TCR beta cDNA libraries bearing sample barcodes and UMIs. TCRdb re-analysed the 5' RACE reads in MiXCR, keeping a single row per CDR3 protein. Of hundreds of thousands of distinct CDR3 sequences listed, about 24% were seen once; the top ten hold around 8.1%. Germline V gene sequence: CDR1 SGHAT, CDR2 FQNNGV. Trimming left V 5 bases short and J 2 bases short, with 13 bases between. The CDR3 runs 14 residues. As for this clonotype: Antigen: not known.

This chain links TRBV11-2 with TRBJ2-7, with D uncertain. The receptor was isolated from an adult woman who had mild COVID-19 (a few samples of this study predate the infection). Cell type and time point are not known. Sequenced input: PBMCs or a T cell subset sorted from them (not recorded which). The CDR3 region is CASSPRLETYEQYF. CDR3 nucleotides: TGTGCCAGCAGCCCCCGACTGGAAACCTACGAGCAGTACTTC.